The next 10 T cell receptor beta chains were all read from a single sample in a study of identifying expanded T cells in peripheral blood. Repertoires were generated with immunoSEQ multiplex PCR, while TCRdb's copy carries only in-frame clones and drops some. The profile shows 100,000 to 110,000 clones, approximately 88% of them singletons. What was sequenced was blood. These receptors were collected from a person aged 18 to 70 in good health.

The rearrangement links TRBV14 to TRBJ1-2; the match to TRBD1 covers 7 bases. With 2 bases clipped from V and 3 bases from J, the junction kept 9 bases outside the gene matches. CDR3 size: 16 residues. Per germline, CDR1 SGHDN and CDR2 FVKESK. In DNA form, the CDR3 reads TGTGCCAGCAGCCAAAGTAATAAGGGGGCGGACTATGGCTACACCTTC. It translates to CASSQSNKGADYGYTF.

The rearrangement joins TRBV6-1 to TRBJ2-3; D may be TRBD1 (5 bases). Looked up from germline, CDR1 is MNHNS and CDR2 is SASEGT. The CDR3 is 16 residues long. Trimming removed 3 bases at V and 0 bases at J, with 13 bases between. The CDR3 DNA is TGTGCCAGCAGTGATTGGACATTTTCTAGCACAGATACGCAGTATTTT. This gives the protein CASSDWTFSSTDTQYF.

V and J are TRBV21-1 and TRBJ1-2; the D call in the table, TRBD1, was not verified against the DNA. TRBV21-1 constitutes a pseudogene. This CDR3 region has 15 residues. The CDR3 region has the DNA TGTGCCAGCAGCAAAGGTGCAGGCAGGGGCTATGGCTACACCTTC. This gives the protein CASSKGAGRGYGYTF.

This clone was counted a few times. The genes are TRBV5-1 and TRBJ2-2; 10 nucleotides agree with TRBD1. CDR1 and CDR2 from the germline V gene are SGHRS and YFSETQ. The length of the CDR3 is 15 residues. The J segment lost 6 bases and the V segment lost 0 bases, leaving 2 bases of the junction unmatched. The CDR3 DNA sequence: TGCGCCAGCAGCTTGGGACAGGGGGCGGCCGGGGAGCTGTTTTTT. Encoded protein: CASSLGQGAAGELFF.

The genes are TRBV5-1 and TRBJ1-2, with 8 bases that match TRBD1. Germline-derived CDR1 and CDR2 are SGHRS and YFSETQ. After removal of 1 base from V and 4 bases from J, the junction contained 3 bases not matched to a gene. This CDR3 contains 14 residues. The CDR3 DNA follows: TGCGCCAGCAGCTTGAGTGGGACAGGCTATGGCTACACCTTC. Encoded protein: CASSLSGTGYGYTF.

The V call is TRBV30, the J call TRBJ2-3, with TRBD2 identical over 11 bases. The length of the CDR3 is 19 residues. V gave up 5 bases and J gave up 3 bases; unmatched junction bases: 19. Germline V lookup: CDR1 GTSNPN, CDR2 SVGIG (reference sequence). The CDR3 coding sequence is TGTGCCTGGCCAATCCCGGGACTAGCGGAGCCCAAGCCGACAGATACGCAGTATTTT. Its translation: CAWPIPGLAEPKPTDTQYF.

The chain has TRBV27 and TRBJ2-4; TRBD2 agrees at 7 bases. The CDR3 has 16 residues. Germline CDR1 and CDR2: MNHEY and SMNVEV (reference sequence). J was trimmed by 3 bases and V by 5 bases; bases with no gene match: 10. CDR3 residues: CASSAGVRLGKNIQYF. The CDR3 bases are TGTGCCAGCAGTGCGGGGGTCAGGTTAGGCAAAAACATTCAGTACTTC.

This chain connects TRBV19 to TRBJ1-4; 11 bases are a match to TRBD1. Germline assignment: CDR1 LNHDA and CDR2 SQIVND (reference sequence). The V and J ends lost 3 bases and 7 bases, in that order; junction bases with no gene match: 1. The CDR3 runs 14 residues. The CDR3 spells CASSMDRGREKLFF. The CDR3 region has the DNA TGTGCCAGTAGTATGGACAGGGGGCGTGAAAAACTGTTTTTT.

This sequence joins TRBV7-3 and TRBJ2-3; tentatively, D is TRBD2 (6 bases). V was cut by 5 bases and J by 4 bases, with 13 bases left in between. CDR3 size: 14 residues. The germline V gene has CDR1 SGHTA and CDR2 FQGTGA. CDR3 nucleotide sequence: TGTGCCAGCAGCACACAGACTAGTTCAGATACGCAGTATTTT. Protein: CASSTQTSSDTQYF.

Written as DNA, the CDR3 is TGTGCCAGTAGTACGACAGAATACAATGAGCAGTTCTTC. It specifies CASSTTEYNEQFF. V and J are TRBV19 and TRBJ2-1; D is possibly TRBD1 (5 bases). Per germline, CDR1 LNHDA and CDR2 SQIVND (reference sequence). The CDR3 covers 13 residues. V was cut by 4 bases and J by 4 bases, with 8 bases left in between.